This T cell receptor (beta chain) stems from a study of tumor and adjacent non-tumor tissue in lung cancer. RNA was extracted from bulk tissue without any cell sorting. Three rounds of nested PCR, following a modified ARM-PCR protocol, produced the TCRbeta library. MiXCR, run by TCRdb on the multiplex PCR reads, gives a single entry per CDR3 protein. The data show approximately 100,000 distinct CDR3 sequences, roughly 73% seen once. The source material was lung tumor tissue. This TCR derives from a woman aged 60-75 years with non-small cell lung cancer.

CDR3 amino acids: CASSPQDPPYGYTF. Written as DNA, the CDR3 is TGTGCCAGCAGCCCACAGGACCCGCCCTATGGCTACACCTTC. The chain is built from TRBV11-1 and TRBJ1-2; a possible D gene is TRBD1 (5 bases). Germline CDR1 and CDR2: SGHAT and FQDESV (reference sequence). V lost 5 bases to trimming and J lost 4 bases, with 14 bases between them. The CDR3 totals 14 residues.